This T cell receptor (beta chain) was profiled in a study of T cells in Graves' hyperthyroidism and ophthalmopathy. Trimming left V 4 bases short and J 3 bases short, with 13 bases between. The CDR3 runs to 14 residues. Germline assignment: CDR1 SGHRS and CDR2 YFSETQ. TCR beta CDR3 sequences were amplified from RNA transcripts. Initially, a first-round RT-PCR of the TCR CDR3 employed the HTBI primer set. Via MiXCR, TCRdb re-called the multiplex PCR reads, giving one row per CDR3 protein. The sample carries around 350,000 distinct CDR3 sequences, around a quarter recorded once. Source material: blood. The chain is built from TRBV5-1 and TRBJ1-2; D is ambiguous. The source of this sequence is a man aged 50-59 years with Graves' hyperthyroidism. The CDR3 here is CASSPELTYYGYTF. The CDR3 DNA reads TGCGCCAGCAGCCCTGAGCTAACTTACTATGGCTACACCTTC.